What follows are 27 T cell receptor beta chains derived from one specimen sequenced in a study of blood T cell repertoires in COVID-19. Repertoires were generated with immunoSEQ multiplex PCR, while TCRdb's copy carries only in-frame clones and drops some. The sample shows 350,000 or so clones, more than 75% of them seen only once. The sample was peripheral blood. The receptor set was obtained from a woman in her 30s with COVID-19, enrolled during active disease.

The CDR3, as DNA: TGTGCCTGGGGCCGTGTCCCGGGACTAGCGGGAGTTGAGACCCAGTACTTC. Translation gives CAWGRVPGLAGVETQYF. This sequence joins TRBV30 and TRBJ2-5; 14 bases are shared with TRBD2. The germline CDR1 and CDR2 sequences are GTSNPN and SVGIG (reference sequence). Trimming cost V 5 bases and J 5 bases; bases outside gene matches: 13. The CDR3 contains 17 residues.

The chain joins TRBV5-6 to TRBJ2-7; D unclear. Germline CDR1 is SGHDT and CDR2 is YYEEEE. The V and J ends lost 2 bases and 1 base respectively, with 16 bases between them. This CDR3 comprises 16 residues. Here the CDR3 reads CASSFKVLSSSYEQYF. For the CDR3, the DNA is TGTGCCAGCAGCTTTAAGGTGCTATCTAGTTCCTACGAGCAGTACTTC.

Here the CDR3 reads CSAIGGTEAFF. The DNA of the CDR3 is TGCAGCGCGATAGGGGGCACTGAAGCTTTCTTT. The chain carries TRBV29-1 and TRBJ1-1; maybe TRBD1 (6 bases). The CDR3 consists of 11 residues. Per the germline V gene, CDR1 is SQVTM and CDR2 is ANQGSEA. Trimming took 7 bases from V and 4 from J, leaving 10 bases between them.

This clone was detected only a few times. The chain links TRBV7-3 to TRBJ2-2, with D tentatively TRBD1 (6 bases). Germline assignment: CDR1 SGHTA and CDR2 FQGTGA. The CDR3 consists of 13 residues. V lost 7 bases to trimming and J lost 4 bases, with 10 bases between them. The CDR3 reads CASNSGVTGELFF. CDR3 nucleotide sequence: TGTGCCAGCAATTCAGGGGTCACCGGGGAGCTGTTTTTT.

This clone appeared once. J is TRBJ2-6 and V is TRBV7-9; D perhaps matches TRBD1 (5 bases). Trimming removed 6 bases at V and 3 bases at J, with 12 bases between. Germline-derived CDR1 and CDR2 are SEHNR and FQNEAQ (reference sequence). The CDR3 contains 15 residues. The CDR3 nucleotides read TGTGCCAGCAGGCCCAGGGCTCGTGGGGCCAACGTCCTGACTTTC. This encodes CASRPRARGANVLTF.

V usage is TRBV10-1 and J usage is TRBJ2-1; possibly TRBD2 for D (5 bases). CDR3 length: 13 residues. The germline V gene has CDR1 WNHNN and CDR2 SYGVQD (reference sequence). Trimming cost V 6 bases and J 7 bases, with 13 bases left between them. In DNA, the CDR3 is TGCGCCAGCAGCTGGAGTTCGGGGAATGAGCAGTTCTTC. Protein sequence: CASSWSSGNEQFF.

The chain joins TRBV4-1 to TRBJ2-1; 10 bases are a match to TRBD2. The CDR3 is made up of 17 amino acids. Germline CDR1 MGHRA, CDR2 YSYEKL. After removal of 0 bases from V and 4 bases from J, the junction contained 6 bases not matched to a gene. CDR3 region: CASSQEGGLAPYNEQFF. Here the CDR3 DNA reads TGCGCCAGCAGCCAAGAAGGGGGACTAGCGCCTTACAATGAGCAGTTCTTC.

The CDR3: CASSFAAGEGSDTQYF. The CDR3 nucleotides read TGTGCCAGCAGCTTCGCAGCGGGAGAAGGGTCAGATACGCAGTATTTT. The chain recombines TRBV9 with TRBJ2-3; 8 bases are shared with TRBD2. CDR1 SGDLS and CDR2 YYNGEE come from the germline V gene. V lost 4 bases to trimming and J lost 4 bases; unmatched junction nucleotides: 11. CDR3 length equals 16 residues.

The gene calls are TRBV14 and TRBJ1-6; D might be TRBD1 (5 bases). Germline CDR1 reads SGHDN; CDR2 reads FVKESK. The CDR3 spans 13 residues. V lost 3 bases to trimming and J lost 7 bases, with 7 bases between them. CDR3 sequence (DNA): TGTGCCAGCAGCCAGGGGCAAAATTCACCCCTCCACTTT. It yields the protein CASSQGQNSPLHF.

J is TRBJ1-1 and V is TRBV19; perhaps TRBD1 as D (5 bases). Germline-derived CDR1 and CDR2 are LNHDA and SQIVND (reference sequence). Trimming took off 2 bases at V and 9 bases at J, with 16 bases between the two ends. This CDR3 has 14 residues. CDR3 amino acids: CASSIPGGGAKAFF. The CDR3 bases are TGTGCCAGTAGTATACCTGGGGGGGGTGCGAAAGCTTTCTTT. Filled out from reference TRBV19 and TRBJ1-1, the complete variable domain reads DGGITQSPKYLFRKEGQNVTLSCEQNLNHDAMYWYRQDPGQGLRLIYYSQIVNDFQKGDIAEGYSVSREKKESFPLTVTSAQKNPTAFYLCASSIPGGGAKAFFGQGTRLTVV.

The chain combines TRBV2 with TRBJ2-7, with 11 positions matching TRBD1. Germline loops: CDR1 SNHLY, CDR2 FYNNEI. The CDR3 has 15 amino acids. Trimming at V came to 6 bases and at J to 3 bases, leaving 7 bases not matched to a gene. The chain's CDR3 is CASRSWDRGGYEQYF. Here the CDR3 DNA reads TGTGCCAGCAGGTCCTGGGACAGGGGGGGCTACGAGCAGTACTTC.

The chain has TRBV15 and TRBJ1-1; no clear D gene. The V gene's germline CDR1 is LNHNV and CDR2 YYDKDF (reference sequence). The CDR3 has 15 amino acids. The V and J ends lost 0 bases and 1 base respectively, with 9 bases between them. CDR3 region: CATSRDWSGNTEAFF. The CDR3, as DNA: TGTGCCACCAGCAGAGATTGGTCGGGGAACACTGAAGCTTTCTTT.

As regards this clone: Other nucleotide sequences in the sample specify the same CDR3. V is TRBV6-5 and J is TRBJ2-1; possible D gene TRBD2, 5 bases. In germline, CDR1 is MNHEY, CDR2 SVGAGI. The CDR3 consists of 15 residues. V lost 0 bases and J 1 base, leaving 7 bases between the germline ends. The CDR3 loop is CASSYSRGSYNEQFF. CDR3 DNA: TGTGCCAGCAGTTACTCTCGGGGTTCCTACAATGAGCAGTTCTTC.

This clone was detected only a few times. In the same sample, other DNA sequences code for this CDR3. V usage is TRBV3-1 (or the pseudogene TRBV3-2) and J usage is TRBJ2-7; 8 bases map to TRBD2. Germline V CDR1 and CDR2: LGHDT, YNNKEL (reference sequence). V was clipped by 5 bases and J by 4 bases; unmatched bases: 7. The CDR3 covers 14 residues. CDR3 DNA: TGTGCCAGCAGCAGGGGTACTAGCGGATACGAGCAGTACTTC. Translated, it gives CASSRGTSGYEQYF.

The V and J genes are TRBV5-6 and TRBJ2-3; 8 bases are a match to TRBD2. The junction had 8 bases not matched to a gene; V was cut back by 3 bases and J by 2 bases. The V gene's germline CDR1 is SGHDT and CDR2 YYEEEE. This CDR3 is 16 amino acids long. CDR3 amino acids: CASSSSGTRYTDTQYF. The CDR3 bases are TGTGCCAGCAGCTCATCCGGGACTAGATACACAGATACGCAGTATTTT. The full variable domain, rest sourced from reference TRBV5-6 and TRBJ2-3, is DAGVTQSPTHLIKTRGQQVTLRCSPKSGHDTVSWYQQALGQGPQFIFQYYEEEERQRGNFPDRFSGHQFPNYSSELNVNALLLGDSALYLCASSSSGTRYTDTQYFGPGTRLTVL.

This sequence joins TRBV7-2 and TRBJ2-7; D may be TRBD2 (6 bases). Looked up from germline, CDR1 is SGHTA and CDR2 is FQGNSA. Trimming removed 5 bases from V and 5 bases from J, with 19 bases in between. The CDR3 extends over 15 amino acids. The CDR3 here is CASSPPGRLVHEQYF. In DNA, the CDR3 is TGTGCCAGCAGCCCACCCGGGAGACTAGTCCACGAGCAGTACTTC.

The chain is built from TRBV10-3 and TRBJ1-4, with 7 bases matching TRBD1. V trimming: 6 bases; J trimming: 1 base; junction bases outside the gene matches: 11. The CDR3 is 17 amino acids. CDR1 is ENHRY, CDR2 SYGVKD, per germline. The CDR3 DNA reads TGTGCCATCAGCCCCGATCCTCCAGGGGGAACTAATGAAAAACTGTTTTTT. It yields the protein CAISPDPPGGTNEKLFF.

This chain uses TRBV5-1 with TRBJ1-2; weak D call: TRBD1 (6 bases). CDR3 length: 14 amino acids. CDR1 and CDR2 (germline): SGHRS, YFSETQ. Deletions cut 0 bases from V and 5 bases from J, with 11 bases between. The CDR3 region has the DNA TGCGCCAGCAGCTTGGGACAGGCGCGATATGGCTACACCTTC. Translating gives CASSLGQARYGYTF.

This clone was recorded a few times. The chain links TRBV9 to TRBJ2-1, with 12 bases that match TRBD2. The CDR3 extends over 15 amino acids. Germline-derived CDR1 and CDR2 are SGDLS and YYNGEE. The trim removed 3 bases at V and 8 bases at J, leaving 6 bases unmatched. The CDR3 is CASSATSGGFDEQFF. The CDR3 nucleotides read TGTGCCAGCAGCGCAACTAGCGGGGGGTTCGATGAGCAGTTCTTC. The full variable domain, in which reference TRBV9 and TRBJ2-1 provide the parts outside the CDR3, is DSGVTQTPKHLITATGQRVTLRCSPRSGDLSVYWYQQSLDQGLQFLIQYYNGEERAKGNILERFSAQQFPDLHSELNLSSLELGDSALYFCASSATSGGFDEQFFGPGTRLTVL.

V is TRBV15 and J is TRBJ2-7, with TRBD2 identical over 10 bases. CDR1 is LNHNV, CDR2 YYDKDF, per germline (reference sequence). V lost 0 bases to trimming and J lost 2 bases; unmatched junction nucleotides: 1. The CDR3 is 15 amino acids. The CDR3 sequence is CATSRELAGTYEQYF. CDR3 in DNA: TGTGCCACCAGCAGAGAACTAGCGGGAACCTACGAGCAGTACTTC.

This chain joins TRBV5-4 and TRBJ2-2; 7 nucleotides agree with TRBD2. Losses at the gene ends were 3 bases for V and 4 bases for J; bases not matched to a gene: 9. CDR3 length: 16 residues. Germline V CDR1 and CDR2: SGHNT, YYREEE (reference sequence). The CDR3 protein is CASSSQPGLLTGELFF. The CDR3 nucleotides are TGTGCCAGCAGCTCACAACCGGGACTACTCACCGGGGAGCTGTTTTTT.

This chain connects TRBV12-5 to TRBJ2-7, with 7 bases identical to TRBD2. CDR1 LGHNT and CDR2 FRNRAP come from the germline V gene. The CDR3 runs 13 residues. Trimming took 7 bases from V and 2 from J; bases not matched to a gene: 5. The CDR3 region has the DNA TGTGCTAGTGCCCTAGCGGAACCCTACGAGCAGTACTTC. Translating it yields CASALAEPYEQYF.

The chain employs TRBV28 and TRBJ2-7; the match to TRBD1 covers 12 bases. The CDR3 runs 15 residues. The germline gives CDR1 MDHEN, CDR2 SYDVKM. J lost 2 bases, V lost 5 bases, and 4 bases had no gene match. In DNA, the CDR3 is TGTGCCAGCAGTCGGGGACAGGGGGCTACCTACGAGCAGTACTTC. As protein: CASSRGQGATYEQYF.

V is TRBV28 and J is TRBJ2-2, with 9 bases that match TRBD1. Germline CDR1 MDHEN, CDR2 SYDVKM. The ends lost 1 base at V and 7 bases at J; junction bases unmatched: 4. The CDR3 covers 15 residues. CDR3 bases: TGTGCCAGCAGTTTATCTGGACAGGGGTACGGGGAGCTGTTTTTT. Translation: CASSLSGQGYGELFF.

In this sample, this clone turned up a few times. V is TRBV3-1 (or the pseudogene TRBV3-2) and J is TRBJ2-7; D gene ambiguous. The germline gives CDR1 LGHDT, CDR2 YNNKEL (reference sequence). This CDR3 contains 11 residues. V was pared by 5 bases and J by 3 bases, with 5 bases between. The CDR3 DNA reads TGTGCCAGCAGCGTTAACTACGAGCAGTACTTC. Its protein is CASSVNYEQYF.

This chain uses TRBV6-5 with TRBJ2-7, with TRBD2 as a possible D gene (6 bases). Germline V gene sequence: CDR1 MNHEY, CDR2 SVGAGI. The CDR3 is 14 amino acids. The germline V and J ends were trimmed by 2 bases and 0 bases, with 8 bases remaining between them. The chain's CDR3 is CASSYDGSSYEQYF. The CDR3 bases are TGTGCCAGCAGTTACGACGGGAGCTCCTACGAGCAGTACTTC.

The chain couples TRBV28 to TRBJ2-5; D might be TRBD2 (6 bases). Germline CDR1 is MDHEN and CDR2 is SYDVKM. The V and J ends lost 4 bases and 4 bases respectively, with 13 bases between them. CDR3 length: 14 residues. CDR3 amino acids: CASSSLLGGETQYF. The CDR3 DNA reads TGTGCCAGCAGTTCGCTTCTGGGGGGAGAGACCCAGTACTTC. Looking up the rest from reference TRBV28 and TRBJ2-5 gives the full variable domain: DVKVTQSSRYLVKRTGEKVFLECVQDMDHENMFWYRQDPGLGLRLIYFSYDVKMKEKGDIPEGYSVSREKKERFSLILESASTNQTSMYLCASSSLLGGETQYFGPGTRLLVL.